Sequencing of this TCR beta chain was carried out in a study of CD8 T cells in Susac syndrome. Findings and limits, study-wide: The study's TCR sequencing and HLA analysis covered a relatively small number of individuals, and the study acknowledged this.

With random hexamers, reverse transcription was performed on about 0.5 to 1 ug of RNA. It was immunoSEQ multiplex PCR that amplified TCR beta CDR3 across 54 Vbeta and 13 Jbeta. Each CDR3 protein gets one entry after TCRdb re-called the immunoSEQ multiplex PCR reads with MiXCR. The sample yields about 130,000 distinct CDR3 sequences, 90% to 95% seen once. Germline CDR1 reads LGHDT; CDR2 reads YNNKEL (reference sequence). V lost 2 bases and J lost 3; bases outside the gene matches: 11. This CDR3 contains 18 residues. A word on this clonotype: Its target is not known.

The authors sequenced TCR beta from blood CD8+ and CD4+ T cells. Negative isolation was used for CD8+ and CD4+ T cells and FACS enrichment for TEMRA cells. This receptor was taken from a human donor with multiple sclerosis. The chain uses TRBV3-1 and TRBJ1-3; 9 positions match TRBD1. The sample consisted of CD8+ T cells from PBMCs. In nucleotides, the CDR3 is TGTGCCAGCAGCCAATCCGGGACAGGGTTGAACCTTGGAAACACCATATATTTT. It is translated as CASSQSGTGLNLGNTIYF. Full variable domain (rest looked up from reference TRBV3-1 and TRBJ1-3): DTAVSQTPKYLVTQMGNDKSIKCEQNLGHDTMYWYKQDSKKFLKIMFSYNNKELIINETVPNRFSPKSPDKAHLNLHINSLELGDSAVYFCASSQSGTGLNLGNTIYFGEGSWLTVV.